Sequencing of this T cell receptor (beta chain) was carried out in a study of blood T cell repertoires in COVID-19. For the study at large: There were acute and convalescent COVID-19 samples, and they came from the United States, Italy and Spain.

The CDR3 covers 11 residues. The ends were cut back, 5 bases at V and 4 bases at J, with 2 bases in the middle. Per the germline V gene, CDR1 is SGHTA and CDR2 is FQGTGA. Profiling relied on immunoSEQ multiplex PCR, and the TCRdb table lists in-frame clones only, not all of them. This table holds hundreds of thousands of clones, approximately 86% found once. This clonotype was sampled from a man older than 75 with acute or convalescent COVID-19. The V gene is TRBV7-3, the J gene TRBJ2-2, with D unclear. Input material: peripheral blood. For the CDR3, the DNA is TGTGCCAGCAGCCGCACCGGGGAGCTGTTTTTT. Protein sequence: CASSRTGELFF. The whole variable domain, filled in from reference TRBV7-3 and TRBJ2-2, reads GAGVSQTPSNKVTEKGKYVELRCDPISGHTALYWYRQSLGQGPEFLIYFQGTGAADDSGLPNDRFFAVRPEGSVSTLKIQRTERGDSAVYLCASSRTGELFFGEGSRLTVL.